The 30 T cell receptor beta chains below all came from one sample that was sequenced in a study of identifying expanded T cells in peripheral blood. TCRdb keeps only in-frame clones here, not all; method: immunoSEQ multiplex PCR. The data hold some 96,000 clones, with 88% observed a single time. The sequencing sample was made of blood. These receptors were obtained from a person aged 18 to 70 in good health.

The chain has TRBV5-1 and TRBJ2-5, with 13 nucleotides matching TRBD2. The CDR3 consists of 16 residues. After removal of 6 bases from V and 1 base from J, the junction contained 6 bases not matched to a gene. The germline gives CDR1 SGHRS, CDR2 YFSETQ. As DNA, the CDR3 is TGCGCCAGCACCGGGGGACTAGCGGGGCCCCAAGAGACCCAGTACTTC. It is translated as CASTGGLAGPQETQYF.

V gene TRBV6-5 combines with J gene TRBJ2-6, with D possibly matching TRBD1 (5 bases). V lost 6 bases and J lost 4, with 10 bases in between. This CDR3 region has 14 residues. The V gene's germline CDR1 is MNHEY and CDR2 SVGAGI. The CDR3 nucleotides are TGTGCCAGCAGCTCAGGGTACGGGGCCAACGTCCTGACTTTC. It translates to CASSSGYGANVLTF.

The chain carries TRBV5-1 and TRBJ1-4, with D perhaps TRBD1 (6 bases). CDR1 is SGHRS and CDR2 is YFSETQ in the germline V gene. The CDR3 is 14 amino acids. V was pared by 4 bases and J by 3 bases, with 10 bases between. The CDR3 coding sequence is TGCGCCAGCAGCACCACAGGGCCTAATGAAAAACTGTTTTTT. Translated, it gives CASSTTGPNEKLFF.

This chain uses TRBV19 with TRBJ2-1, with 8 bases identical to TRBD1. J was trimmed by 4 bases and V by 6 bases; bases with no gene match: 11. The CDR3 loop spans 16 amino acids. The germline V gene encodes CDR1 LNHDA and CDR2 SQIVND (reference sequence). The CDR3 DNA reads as TGTGCCAGTAGCCCGGCAGGGGGACAGGTATACAATGAGCAGTTCTTC. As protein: CASSPAGGQVYNEQFF.

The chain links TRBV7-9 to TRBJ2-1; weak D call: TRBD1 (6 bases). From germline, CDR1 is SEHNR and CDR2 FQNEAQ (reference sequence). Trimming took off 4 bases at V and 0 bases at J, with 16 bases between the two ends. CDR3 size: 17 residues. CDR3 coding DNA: TGTGCCAGCAGCTATTGGTTGCAGGGACACTCCTACAATGAGCAGTTCTTC. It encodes CASSYWLQGHSYNEQFF.

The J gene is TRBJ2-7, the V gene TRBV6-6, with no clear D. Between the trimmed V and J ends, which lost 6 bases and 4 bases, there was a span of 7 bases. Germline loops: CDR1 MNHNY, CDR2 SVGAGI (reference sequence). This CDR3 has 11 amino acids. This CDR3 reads CASSKGYEQYF. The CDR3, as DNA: TGTGCCAGCAGCAAAGGGTACGAGCAGTACTTC.

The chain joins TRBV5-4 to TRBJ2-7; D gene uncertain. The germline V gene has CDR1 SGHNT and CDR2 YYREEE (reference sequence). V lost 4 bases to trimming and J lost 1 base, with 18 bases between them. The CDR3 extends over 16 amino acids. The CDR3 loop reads CASSPSLPSASYEQYF. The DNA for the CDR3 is TGTGCCAGCAGCCCTTCCCTCCCCTCGGCTTCCTACGAGCAGTACTTC.

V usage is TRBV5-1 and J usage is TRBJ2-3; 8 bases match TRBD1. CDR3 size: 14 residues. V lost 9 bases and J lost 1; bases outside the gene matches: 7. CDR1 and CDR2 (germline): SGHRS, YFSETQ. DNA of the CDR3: TGCGCCACCTCTACGGGACAGGGCACAGATACGCAGTATTTT. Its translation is CATSTGQGTDTQYF.

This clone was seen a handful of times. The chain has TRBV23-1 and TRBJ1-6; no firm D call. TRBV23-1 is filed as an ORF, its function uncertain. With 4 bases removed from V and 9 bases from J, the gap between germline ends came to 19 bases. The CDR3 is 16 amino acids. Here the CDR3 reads CASSPYTAPQFSPLHF. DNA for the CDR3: TGCGCCAGCAGTCCTTATACAGCTCCCCAATTTTCACCCCTCCACTTT.

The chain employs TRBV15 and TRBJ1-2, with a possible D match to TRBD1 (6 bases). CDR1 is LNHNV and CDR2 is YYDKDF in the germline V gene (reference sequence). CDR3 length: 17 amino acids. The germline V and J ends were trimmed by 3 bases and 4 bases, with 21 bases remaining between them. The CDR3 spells CATSSLLPTGGTYGYTF. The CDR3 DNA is TGTGCCACCAGCAGCCTCCTCCCGACAGGCGGCACCTATGGCTACACCTTC.

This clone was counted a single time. For the CDR3, the DNA is TGTGCCACGGGGACAGGCCCGTATTATCCTAACTATGGCTACACCTTC. Its protein is CATGTGPYYPNYGYTF. The chain has TRBV7-2 and TRBJ1-2; TRBD1 aligns across 8 bases. V shed 10 bases and J 0 bases; nucleotides not matched to a gene: 13. The CDR3 is 16 residues long. Looked up from germline, CDR1 is SGHTA and CDR2 is FQGNSA.

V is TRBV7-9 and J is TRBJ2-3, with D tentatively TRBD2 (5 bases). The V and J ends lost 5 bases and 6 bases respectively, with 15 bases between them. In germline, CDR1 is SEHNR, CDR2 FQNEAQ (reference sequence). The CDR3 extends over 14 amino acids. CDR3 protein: CASSPSAAGDTQYF. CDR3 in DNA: TGTGCCAGCAGCCCATCAGCGGCCGGGGATACGCAGTATTTT.

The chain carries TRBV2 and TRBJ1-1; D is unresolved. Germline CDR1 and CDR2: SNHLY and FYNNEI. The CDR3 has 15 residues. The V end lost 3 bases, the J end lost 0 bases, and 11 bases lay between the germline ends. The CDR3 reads CASSDSSFLNTEAFF. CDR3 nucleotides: TGTGCCAGCAGTGATTCGAGCTTTTTGAACACTGAAGCTTTCTTT.

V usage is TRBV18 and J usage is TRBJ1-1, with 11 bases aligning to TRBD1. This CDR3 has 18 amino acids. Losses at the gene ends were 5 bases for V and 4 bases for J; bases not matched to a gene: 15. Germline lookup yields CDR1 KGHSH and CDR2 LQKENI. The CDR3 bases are TGTGCCAGCTCAACTCTTAGGACAGGGGGCGCCGAGGGCACTGAAGCTTTCTTT. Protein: CASSTLRTGGAEGTEAFF.

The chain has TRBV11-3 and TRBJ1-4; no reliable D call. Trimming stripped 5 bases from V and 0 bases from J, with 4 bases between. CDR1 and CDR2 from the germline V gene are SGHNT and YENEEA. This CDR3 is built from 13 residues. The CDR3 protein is CASSGATNEKLFF. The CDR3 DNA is TGTGCCAGCAGCGGGGCAACTAATGAAAAACTGTTTTTT.

CDR3 region: CASSLSKDTQYF. CDR3 in DNA: TGTGCCAGCAGCCTTTCAAAGGATACGCAGTATTTT. J is TRBJ2-3 and V is TRBV7-2; D unclear. Germline CDR1 reads SGHTA; CDR2 reads FQGNSA. The CDR3 runs 12 residues. V was cut by 5 bases and J by 6 bases, with 9 bases left in between.

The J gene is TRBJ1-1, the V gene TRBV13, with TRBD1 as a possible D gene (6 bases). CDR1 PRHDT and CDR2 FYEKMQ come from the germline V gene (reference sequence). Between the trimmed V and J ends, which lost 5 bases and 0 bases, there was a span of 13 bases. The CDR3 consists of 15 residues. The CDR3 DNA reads TGTGCCAGCAGCCGGGGGCGCTATTTGAACACTGAAGCTTTCTTT. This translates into CASSRGRYLNTEAFF.

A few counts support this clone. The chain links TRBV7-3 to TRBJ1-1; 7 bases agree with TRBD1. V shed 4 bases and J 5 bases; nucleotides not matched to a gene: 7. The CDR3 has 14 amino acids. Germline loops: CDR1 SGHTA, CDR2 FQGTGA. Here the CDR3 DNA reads TGTGCCAGCAGCTCCCAGGCAGGGGGGACTGAAGCTTTCTTT. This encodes CASSSQAGGTEAFF.

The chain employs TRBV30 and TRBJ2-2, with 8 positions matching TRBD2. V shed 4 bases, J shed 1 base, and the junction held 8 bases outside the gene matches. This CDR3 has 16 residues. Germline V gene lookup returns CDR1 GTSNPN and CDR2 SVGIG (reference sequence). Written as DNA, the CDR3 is TGTGCCTGGACTCGGAAGGCGGGAGGGAACACCGGGGAGCTGTTTTTT. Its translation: CAWTRKAGGNTGELFF.

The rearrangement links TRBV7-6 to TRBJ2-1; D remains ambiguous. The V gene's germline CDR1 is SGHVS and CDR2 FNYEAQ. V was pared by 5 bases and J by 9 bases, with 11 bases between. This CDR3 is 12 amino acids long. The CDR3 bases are TGTGCCAGCAGCCTATTAGCAAGTGAGCAGTTCTTC. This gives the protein CASSLLASEQFF.

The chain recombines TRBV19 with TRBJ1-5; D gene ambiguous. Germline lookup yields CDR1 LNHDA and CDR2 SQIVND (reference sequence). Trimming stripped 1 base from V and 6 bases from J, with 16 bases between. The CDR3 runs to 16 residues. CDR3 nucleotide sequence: TGTGCCAGTAGTATAGCCCGGCGCCCCATTGGTCAGCCCCAGCATTTT. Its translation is CASSIARRPIGQPQHF.

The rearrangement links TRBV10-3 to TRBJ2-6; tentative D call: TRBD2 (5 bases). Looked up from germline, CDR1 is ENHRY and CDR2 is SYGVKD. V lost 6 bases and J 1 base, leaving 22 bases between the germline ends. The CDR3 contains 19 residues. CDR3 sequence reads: CAISSSGLGVLSGANVLTF. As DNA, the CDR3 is TGTGCCATCAGCTCGTCTGGACTCGGGGTCCTTTCTGGGGCCAACGTCCTGACTTTC.

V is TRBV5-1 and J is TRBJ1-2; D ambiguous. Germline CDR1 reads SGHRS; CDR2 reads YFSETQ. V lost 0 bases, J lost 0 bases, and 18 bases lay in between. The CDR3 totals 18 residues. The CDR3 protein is CASSLGTAPSLSNYGYTF. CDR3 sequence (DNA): TGCGCCAGCAGCTTGGGGACTGCACCCTCACTTTCTAACTATGGCTACACCTTC.

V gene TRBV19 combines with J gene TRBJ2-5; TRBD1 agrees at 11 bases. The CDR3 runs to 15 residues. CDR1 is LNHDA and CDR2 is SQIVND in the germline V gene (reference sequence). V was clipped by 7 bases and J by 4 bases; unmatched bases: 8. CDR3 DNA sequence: TGTGCCAGTACCCTCGGACAGGGGGCTGGAGAGACCCAGTACTTC. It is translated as CASTLGQGAGETQYF.

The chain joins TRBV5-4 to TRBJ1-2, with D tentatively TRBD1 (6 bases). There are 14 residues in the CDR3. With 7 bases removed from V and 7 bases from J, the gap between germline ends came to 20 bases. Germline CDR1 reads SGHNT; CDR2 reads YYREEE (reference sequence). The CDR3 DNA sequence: TGTGCCAGCTACGGCGGTGCAGGGGTGGTTGGCTACACCTTC. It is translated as CASYGGAGVVGYTF.

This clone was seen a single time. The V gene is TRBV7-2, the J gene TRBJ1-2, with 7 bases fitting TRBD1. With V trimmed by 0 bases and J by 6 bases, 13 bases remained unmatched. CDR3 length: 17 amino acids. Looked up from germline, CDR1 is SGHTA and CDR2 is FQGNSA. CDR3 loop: CASSLAGTVRGGNGYTF. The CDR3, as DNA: TGTGCCAGCAGCTTAGCCGGGACAGTCCGCGGAGGGAATGGCTACACCTTC.

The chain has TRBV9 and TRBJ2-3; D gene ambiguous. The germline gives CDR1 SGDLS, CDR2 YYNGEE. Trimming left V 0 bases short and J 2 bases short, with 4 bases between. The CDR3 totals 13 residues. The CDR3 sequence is CASSVATTDTQYF. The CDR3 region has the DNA TGTGCCAGCAGCGTAGCGACCACAGATACGCAGTATTTT.

CDR3 DNA: TGTGCCAGCAGTGAATTACCGGGGCCTTCCTACGAGCAGTACTTC. Protein product: CASSELPGPSYEQYF. The chain uses TRBV6-1 and TRBJ2-7; D tentatively fits TRBD1 or TRBD2 (5 bases each). The CDR3 runs 15 residues. Germline CDR1 is MNHNS and CDR2 is SASEGT. Trimming shortened V by 2 bases and J by 1 base, and 12 bases separated the two germline ends.

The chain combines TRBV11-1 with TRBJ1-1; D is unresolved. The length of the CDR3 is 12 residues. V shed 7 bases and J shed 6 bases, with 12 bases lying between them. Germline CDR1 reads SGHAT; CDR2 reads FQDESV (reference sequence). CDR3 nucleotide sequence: TGTGCCAGCATCCTGAATGGGGCTGAAGCTTTCTTT. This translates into CASILNGAEAFF.

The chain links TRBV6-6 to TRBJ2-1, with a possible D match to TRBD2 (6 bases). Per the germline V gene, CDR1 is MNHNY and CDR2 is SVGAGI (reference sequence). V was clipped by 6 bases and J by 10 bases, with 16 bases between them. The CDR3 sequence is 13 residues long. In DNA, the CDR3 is TGTGCCAGCAGCTCCAGCGAGGGGAGGGAGCAGTTCTTC. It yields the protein CASSSSEGREQFF.